A selection of T cell receptor beta chains follows, all from one sample in a study of blood T cell repertoires in COVID-19. The method was immunoSEQ multiplex PCR; TCRdb's version includes in-frame clones alone and lacks a portion of them. This table holds about 110,000 clones, roughly 85% found once. The source material was peripheral blood. Receptors were obtained from a woman aged 55-75 years with acute or convalescent COVID-19. Both conserved end residues are part of each CDR3. Only part of the rows carry a size: once, few, many, or a class if the clone is expanded.

j_call v_call clone_size cdr3_aa
TRBJ2-6 TRBV28 . CASLGANVLTF
TRBJ1-2 TRBV5-6 . CASSLLDSGSYGYTF
TRBJ1-1 TRBV6-1 . CASSEGGDTEAFF
TRBJ1-5 TRBV19 . CATGRRVRDGQPQHF
TRBJ1-1 TRBV19 . CASGTKVNTEAFF
TRBJ1-1 TRBV2 . CASAGTGGWGEAFF
TRBJ2-5 TRBV7-2 . CASSLDGLAGETQYF
TRBJ1-1 TRBV6-5 . CASRAPAGTEAFF
TRBJ2-7 TRBV6-5 . CASSLQGNEQYF
TRBJ2-3 TRBV5-6 . CASSQKTGVNTDTQYF
TRBJ1-1 TRBV12-1 . CASSFRSRAGGMNTEAFF
TRBJ1-4 TRBV20-1 . CSASGTVNEKLFF
TRBJ2-7 TRBV5-1 few CASSLIGGGDYEQYF
TRBJ1-5 TRBV19 . CASSPEVSYQPQHF
TRBJ1-2 TRBV28 . CASRWTGQANYGYTF